This T cell receptor beta chain was profiled in a study of T cell repertoires in cytomegalovirus infection. The overall study: Both a matching HLA type and CMV infection were indicated by public TCR beta signatures.

One entry per CDR3 protein results from TCRdb running MiXCR on the reads. This sample carries some 600,000 distinct CDR3 sequences, about 24% of them seen once, and the ten largest clones take 8%. Overall study findings and caveats: CMV carriers with the relevant HLA were identified by cumulative public TCR beta family frequency. Ex vivo responses were dominated by HLA-C-restricted CMV-specific TCR beta clonotypes.

Details on this clonotype: Its antigen remains unidentified.

Trimming stripped 1 base from V and 3 bases from J, with 10 bases between. The CDR3 is made up of 15 amino acids. From germline, CDR1 is DFQATT and CDR2 SNEGSKA (reference sequence). Sequencing was done on a sample of CD8+ T cells from PBMCs. The sequence was collected from a human donor in good health (CMV status not recorded). Some clones in this sample may be carry-over from other donors' samples. The rearrangement uses TRBV20-1 and TRBJ2-6; unclear D gene. The CDR3 reads CSARGLHGGANVLTF. DNA of the CDR3: TGCAGTGCTAGAGGTCTCCATGGTGGGGCCAACGTCCTGACTTTC.